Listed below are T cell receptor beta chains from one sample, sequenced in a study of blood T cell repertoires in COVID-19. Data came from immunoSEQ multiplex PCR; TCRdb stores just in-frame clones and leaves some out. The data show 250,000 to 350,000 clones, about 90% seen once. The sequencing sample was made of PBMCs or T cells enriched from blood (not recorded which). The receptors shown here come from a woman in her thirties who had recovered from COVID-19. Both conserved end residues are part of each CDR3. A D gene is named only where the DNA matches it firmly. Not every row has a clone size; where given, it reads once, few, many or a size class.

j_call | clone_size | v_call | d_call | cdr3_nt | cdr3_aa
TRBJ1-5 | . | TRBV4-1 | . | TGCGCCAGCAGCCAAGTAGATATGGGCCTCTACAATCAGCCCCAGCATTTT | CASSQVDMGLYNQPQHF
TRBJ2-2 | . | TRBV4-3 | . | TGCGCCAGCAGCCAAAGGACGGGGGGCGAAAGCACCGGGGAGCTGTTTTTT | CASSQRTGGESTGELFF
TRBJ2-3 | . | TRBV2 | . | TGTGCCAGCAGACTTACAGATACGCAGTATTTT | CASRLTDTQYF
TRBJ2-1 | . | TRBV10-3 | TRBD2 | TGTGCCATCAGTGAGTCCCTAGCGGGGGGCCCCCTCTTC | CAISESLAGGPLF
TRBJ2-5 | . | TRBV9 | TRBD2 | TGTGCCAGCAGCTCACAAGCGGGGGACCAAGAGACCCAGTACTTC | CASSSQAGDQETQYF
TRBJ2-3 | . | TRBV7-2 | TRBD2 | TGTGCCAGCAGCCCTAGCGGGAGGACTAGCACAGATACGCAGTATTTT | CASSPSGRTSTDTQYF
TRBJ1-5 | . | TRBV30 | TRBD1 | TGTGCCCTTGGGACAGGGGATCAGCCCCAGCATTTT | CALGTGDQPQHF
TRBJ2-3 | . | TRBV5-4 | . | TGTGCCAGCAGCTTGACAGGAGATACGCAGTATTTT | CASSLTGDTQYF
TRBJ2-7 | . | TRBV7-2 | TRBD1 | TGTGCCAGCAGCTTTGGGACAGGGGCGGGCCTCGAGCAGTACTTC | CASSFGTGAGLEQYF
TRBJ2-3 | . | TRBV5-1 | . | TGCGCCAGCAGCTTGGGTCACCCTAGTTACACAGATACGCAGTATTTT | CASSLGHPSYTDTQYF
TRBJ2-7 | once | TRBV19 | TRBD1 | TGTGCCAGTCAAAAGAGGGTGGGACAGACATACGAGCAGTACTTC | CASQKRVGQTYEQYF
TRBJ2-5 | . | TRBV2 | TRBD2 | TGTGCCAGCAGTGTATTAGCGGGGGGGGATGGGACCCAGTACTTC | CASSVLAGGDGTQYF
TRBJ1-1 | once | TRBV7-9 | . | TGTGCCAGCAGCTTAGTAATAGTCTCGAACACTGAAGCTTTCTTT | CASSLVIVSNTEAFF
TRBJ2-7 | . | TRBV20-1 | . | TGCAGTGCTAGTCTCAGGGGCTACGAGCAGTACTTC | CSASLRGYEQYF
TRBJ1-3 | . | TRBV2 | . | TGTGCCAGCAGTGACCGGGTTGGAAACACCATATATTTT | CASSDRVGNTIYF
TRBJ1-6 | . | TRBV11-2 | TRBD1 | TGTGCCAGCAGCTTTAACAGGGGCGTATCCTATAATTCACCCCTCCACTTT | CASSFNRGVSYNSPLHF
TRBJ2-3 | few | TRBV6-2/TRBV6-3 | TRBD1 | TGTGCCAGCAGCCCTGGGACAGGCTCTACCAACACAGATACGCAGTATTTT | CASSPGTGSTNTDTQYF
TRBJ1-3 | . | TRBV6-5 | . | TGTGCCAGCAGTTACTCGGGGACTGAGGCTGGAAACACCATATATTTT | CASSYSGTEAGNTIYF
TRBJ1-2 | . | TRBV12-3/TRBV12-4 | . | TGTGCCAGCAGTTTAGCGCCTCGGGATGGCTACACCTTC | CASSLAPRDGYTF
TRBJ2-3 | . | TRBV5-1 | TRBD2 | TGCGCCAGCAGCTTTGGACTAGCGGGGGGCACAGATACGCAGTATTTT | CASSFGLAGGTDTQYF
TRBJ2-7 | . | TRBV9 | TRBD2 | TGTGCCAGCAGCGTGGGCGGGGGAAGCGAGCAGTACTTC | CASSVGGGSEQYF
TRBJ1-4 | . | TRBV13 | . | TGTGCCAGCAGCTTCTCCACTGGGGGAGGGGCGAGAGAAAAACTGTTTTTT | CASSFSTGGGAREKLFF
TRBJ1-3 | . | TRBV4-1 | TRBD1 | TGCGCCAGCAGCCAAGGGGACAGGGCTGGAAACACCATATATTTT | CASSQGDRAGNTIYF
TRBJ2-2 | . | TRBV18 | TRBD1 | TGTGCCAGCTCACCAGGGACAGGCATGAGCACCGGGGAGCTGTTTTTT | CASSPGTGMSTGELFF
TRBJ1-1 | . | TRBV5-1 | . | TGCGCCAGCAGGGTACAGTCGAACACTGAAGCTTTCTTT | CASRVQSNTEAFF
TRBJ1-1 | . | TRBV14 | TRBD1 | TGTGCCAGCAGCCAATTGACAGGGATGAACACTGAAGCTTTCTTT | CASSQLTGMNTEAFF
TRBJ1-5 | . | TRBV7-8 | TRBD1 | TGTGCCAGCAGCCAGGACAGGGCTCAGCCCCAGCATTTT | CASSQDRAQPQHF
TRBJ1-1 | . | TRBV6-5 | . | TGTGCCAGCAGTAGGGGTAGCACTGAAGCTTTCTTT | CASSRGSTEAFF
TRBJ2-5 | . | TRBV5-1 | . | TGCGCCAGCAGCTTGGCGGTTCAAGAGACCCAGTACTTC | CASSLAVQETQYF
TRBJ1-2 | . | TRBV4-3 | . | TGCGCCAGCAGCCAAGCCGGCGGTAACTATGGCTACACCTTC | CASSQAGGNYGYTF
TRBJ2-5 | . | TRBV2 | . | TGTGCCAGCAGACGGGGGACCCAAGAGACCCAGTACTTC | CASRRGTQETQYF
TRBJ1-1 | . | TRBV12-3/TRBV12-4 | . | TGTGCCAGCAGTCGAACCGAGGGTACTGAAGCTTTCTTT | CASSRTEGTEAFF
TRBJ1-2 | once | TRBV15 | . | TGTGCCACCAGCAGGCATTCGAGGCAGGGAAGCTACACCTTC | CATSRHSRQGSYTF
TRBJ2-3 | . | TRBV6-6 | TRBD2 | TGTGCCAGCAGTCGAGGGACTAGCGGGGGCACAGATACGCAGTATTTT | CASSRGTSGGTDTQYF
TRBJ2-5 | . | TRBV3-1/TRBV3-2 | TRBD1 | TGTGCCAGCAGGGGTTACAGGGGCTGGCAGACCCAGTACTTC | CASRGYRGWQTQYF
TRBJ2-3 | . | TRBV2 | TRBD2 | TGTGCCAGCATTCGGACCCGGGGGGGTGGTACGCAGTATTTT | CASIRTRGGGTQYF
TRBJ1-1 | . | TRBV27 | . | TGTGCCAGCAGATCAGGAGGTTACCTCACTGAAGCTTTCTTT | CASRSGGYLTEAFF
TRBJ2-5 | . | TRBV4-1 | . | TGCGCCAGCAGCCAAAGTGGTAGCGAGACCCAGTACTTC | CASSQSGSETQYF
TRBJ1-1 | . | TRBV3-1/TRBV3-2 | . | TGTGCCAGCAGTCAGAGGACTGAAGCTTTCTTT | CASSQRTEAFF
TRBJ1-4 | . | TRBV28 | TRBD1 | TGTGCCAGCAGTCCCACAGGGGCGGGAGAAAAACTGTTTTTT | CASSPTGAGEKLFF
TRBJ1-1 | . | TRBV5-1 | . | TGCGCCAGCAGCATTGACAGATCCACTGAAGCTTTCTTT | CASSIDRSTEAFF
TRBJ2-1 | . | TRBV7-2 | . | TGTGCCAGCAGCTTAGTGGCCAGGGGACAGTTCTTC | CASSLVARGQFF
TRBJ2-3 | . | TRBV5-5 | . | TGTGCCAGCAGCTTATACGACGGGACAGATACGCAGTATTTT | CASSLYDGTDTQYF
TRBJ1-2 | . | TRBV28 | TRBD1 | TGTGCCAGCAGTTTACCCTCTAGACAGGGGATGGGTGGCTACACCTTC | CASSLPSRQGMGGYTF
TRBJ1-1 | . | TRBV3-1/TRBV3-2 | . | TGTGCCAGCAGCCAAGATCTCGTACGTCGGACTCTGAACACTGAAGCTTTCTTT | CASSQDLVRRTLNTEAFF
TRBJ2-7 | . | TRBV5-4 | TRBD2 | TGTGCCAGCAGTTTACTAGCGGGGGGGCCCGGCGAGCAGTACTTC | CASSLLAGGPGEQYF
TRBJ1-2 | . | TRBV27 | . | TGTGCCAGCAGTTTAATGGGGTCGGGGGGCTATGGCTACACCTTC | CASSLMGSGGYGYTF
TRBJ1-3 | . | TRBV9 | TRBD1 | TGTGCCAGCAGCGCCGACAGGGAGACTGGAAACACCATATATTTT | CASSADRETGNTIYF
TRBJ2-7 | . | TRBV10-2 | . | TGCGCCACCCGCAGGGACATCCCCTACGAGCAGTACTTC | CATRRDIPYEQYF
TRBJ2-7 | . | TRBV10-3 | TRBD2 | TGTGCCATCGGGACTAGCGGGGGTAACGAGCAGTACTTC | CAIGTSGGNEQYF
TRBJ1-2 | . | TRBV6-2/TRBV6-3 | TRBD1 | TGTGCCAGCAGTTTCTTACGAGGGACAGGGTTTGGCTACACCTTC | CASSFLRGTGFGYTF
TRBJ2-2 | . | TRBV11-3 | TRBD2 | TGTGCCAGCAGCTCTCGGACTAGCGGGGGTCTCACCGGGGAGCTGTTTTTT | CASSSRTSGGLTGELFF